Shown below are 27 T cell receptor beta chains from a single sample sequenced in a study of blood T cells in healthy people across ages. The authors ran a second PCR of about 6 to 11 cycles using a sample-barcoded 5' primer and a J-beta primer mix. One entry per CDR3 protein, called by TCRdb with MiXCR from the 5' RACE reads. The repertoire holds 850,000 to 1,000,000 distinct CDR3 sequences, with roughly 51% as singletons. Sequenced: blood. Every receptor here comes from a woman aged 55 to 70 in good health.

This sequence joins TRBV28 and TRBJ1-1; D might be TRBD1 (6 bases). From germline, CDR1 is MDHEN and CDR2 SYDVKM. Trimming removed 5 bases at V and 1 base at J, with 14 bases between. This CDR3 has 15 amino acids. CDR3 loop: CASSETGHQNTEAFF. CDR3 DNA: TGTGCCAGCAGTGAAACGGGACACCAGAACACTGAAGCTTTCTTT.

The V call is TRBV5-1, the J call TRBJ2-6; the D is unclear. The germline V gene encodes CDR1 SGHRS and CDR2 YFSETQ. With 6 bases removed from V and 0 bases from J, the gap between germline ends came to 10 bases. The CDR3 is 15 residues long. CDR3 region: CASTDAVSGANVLTF. DNA of the CDR3: TGCGCCAGCACCGACGCGGTCTCTGGGGCCAACGTCCTGACTTTC.

This clonotype was observed a handful of times. The chain has TRBV28 and TRBJ2-4, with D tentatively TRBD2 (6 bases). This CDR3 spans 13 amino acids. Looked up from germline, CDR1 is MDHEN and CDR2 is SYDVKM. The V gene lost 6 bases and the J gene lost 13 bases, with 19 bases spanning the gap. This chain's CDR3 is CASSPGHTGEQYF. CDR3 DNA: TGTGCCAGCAGCCCAGGACACACGGGGGAGCAGTACTTC.

This sequence joins TRBV3-1 and TRBJ2-7; no firm D call. The germline V gene has CDR1 LGHDT and CDR2 YNNKEL (reference sequence). The V gene lost 4 bases and the J gene lost 4 bases, with 14 bases spanning the gap. The CDR3 runs 14 residues. CDR3 amino acids: CASSRSERFYEQYF. The DNA of the CDR3 is TGTGCCAGCAGCCGGTCAGAGCGATTTTACGAGCAGTACTTC.

This sequence joins TRBV27 and TRBJ2-1; D call uncertain. The length of the CDR3 is 12 residues. V was pared by 11 bases and J by 4 bases, with 12 bases between. Germline values: CDR1 MNHEY, CDR2 SMNVEV (reference sequence). The CDR3 DNA is TGTGCCTTACGAGGAAAATACAATGAGCAGTTCTTC. Translated, it gives CALRGKYNEQFF.

The chain is built from TRBV5-1 and TRBJ1-1; TRBD1 aligns across 7 bases. This CDR3 spans 16 amino acids. Germline assignment: CDR1 SGHRS and CDR2 YFSETQ. J lost 7 bases, V lost 0 bases, and 12 bases had no gene match. Here the CDR3 DNA reads TGCGCCAGCAGCTTGGATTGGCCTGGGACAGTGTATGAAGCTTTCTTT. Translated: CASSLDWPGTVYEAFF.

This chain connects TRBV28 to TRBJ1-1; a weak D match, TRBD1 (6 bases). The CDR3 runs 14 residues. From germline, CDR1 is MDHEN and CDR2 SYDVKM. Trimming removed 6 bases at V and 5 bases at J, with 16 bases between. The CDR3 coding sequence is TGTGCCAGCAGGGTAAGACAGGACCGGACTGAAGCTTTCTTT. It is translated as CASRVRQDRTEAFF.

The chain couples TRBV18 to TRBJ1-5; D is possibly TRBD1 (5 bases). V dropped 2 bases and J dropped 4 bases, with 9 bases sitting between them. Germline assignment: CDR1 KGHSH and CDR2 LQKENI. The CDR3 contains 14 residues. The CDR3 nucleotides read TGTGCCAGCTCACCAGGGTGGGGGAATCAGCCCCAGCATTTT. This sequence encodes CASSPGWGNQPQHF.

The V call is TRBV7-9, the J call TRBJ2-1; D gene uncertain. The CDR3 consists of 15 residues. In germline, CDR1 is SEHNR, CDR2 FQNEAQ (reference sequence). Between the trimmed V and J ends, which lost 1 base and 2 bases, there was a span of 9 bases. CDR3 amino acids: CASSLVAVTYNEQFF. DNA of the CDR3: TGTGCCAGCAGCTTAGTGGCAGTAACCTACAATGAGCAGTTCTTC.

The chain is built from TRBV18 and TRBJ2-4; D unclear. Per the germline V gene, CDR1 is KGHSH and CDR2 is LQKENI. CDR3 length equals 15 residues. V was clipped by 0 bases and J by 1 base, with 7 bases between them. CDR3: CASSPPVGAKNIQYF. CDR3 bases: TGTGCCAGCTCACCACCGGTAGGGGCCAAAAACATTCAGTACTTC.

This chain connects TRBV12-3 or TRBV12-4 to TRBJ2-3; 8 bases are a match to TRBD2. This CDR3 spans 14 amino acids. V trimming: 5 bases; J trimming: 4 bases; junction bases outside the gene matches: 5. CDR3 sequence: CASSRSGTPDTQYF. The CDR3 DNA sequence: TGTGCCAGCAGTCGTAGCGGGACCCCAGATACGCAGTATTTT.

J is TRBJ2-1 and V is TRBV15, with D perhaps matching TRBD1 or TRBD2 (5 bases each). Trimming stripped 1 base from V and 6 bases from J, with 13 bases between. Germline V lookup: CDR1 LNHNV, CDR2 YYDKDF (reference sequence). The CDR3 is 15 amino acids. DNA for the CDR3: TGTGCCACCAGCAGAGCCAGGGAGCCTTTCAATGAGCAGTTCTTC. Residues: CATSRAREPFNEQFF.

This sequence joins TRBV6-6 and TRBJ1-4; D gene ambiguous. This CDR3 is 11 amino acids long. CDR1 and CDR2 from the germline V gene are MNHNY and SVGAGI (reference sequence). V lost 6 bases and J lost 8, with 7 bases in between. The CDR3 is CASRRIEKLFF. The CDR3 DNA is TGTGCCAGCAGGCGGATAGAAAAACTGTTTTTT.

This clonotype was counted between two and nine times. The chain couples TRBV7-9 to TRBJ2-7, with TRBD1 matching over 7 bases. TRBJ2-1 explains the end of the DNA better; the J call may be wrong. Germline V CDR1 and CDR2: SEHNR, FQNEAQ (reference sequence). There are 15 residues in the CDR3. CDR3 amino acids: CASSLAGGADNEQFF. DNA of the CDR3: TGTGCCAGCAGCTTAGCAGGGGGCGCAGACAATGAGCAGTTCTTC.

This clonotype was picked up a small number of times. The V and J genes are TRBV2 and TRBJ1-2; TRBD1 might be the D (5 bases). The V and J ends lost 5 bases and 3 bases respectively, with 10 bases between them. The CDR3 covers 13 residues. Germline values: CDR1 SNHLY, CDR2 FYNNEI. DNA of the CDR3: TGTGCCAGCAGTAAGAGGGACTACTATGGCTACACCTTC. This gives the protein CASSKRDYYGYTF.

The rearrangement uses TRBV7-7 and TRBJ2-5; unclear D gene. The CDR3 runs to 14 residues. Germline CDR1 reads SSHAT; CDR2 reads FNYEAQ (reference sequence). V lost 5 bases to trimming and J lost 5 bases, with 15 bases between them. CDR3 coding DNA: TGTGCCAGCAGCGTAGGACCAGACGGGGAGACCCAGTACTTC. Amino acid sequence: CASSVGPDGETQYF.

The chain has TRBV20-1 and TRBJ2-5, with 8 bases fitting TRBD2. The tail of the sequence fits TRBJ2-7 better, so the J call may be wrong. Germline V lookup: CDR1 DFQATT, CDR2 SNEGSKA (reference sequence). The CDR3 loop spans 15 amino acids. The CDR3 spells CSARPATGGSNEQYF. CDR3 DNA sequence: TGCAGTGCCCGGCCCGCAACGGGAGGGAGCAACGAGCAGTACTTC.

This clonotype was picked up a small number of times. V usage is TRBV6-2 or TRBV6-3 and J usage is TRBJ2-5, with D tentatively TRBD2 (5 bases). CDR3 size: 14 residues. V dropped 5 bases and J dropped 7 bases, with 17 bases sitting between them. The germline CDR1 and CDR2 sequences are MNHEY and SVGEGT. The CDR3 spells CASSSLAPGRTQYF. CDR3 in DNA: TGTGCCAGCAGTAGTCTAGCACCCGGTCGGACCCAGTACTTC.

The chain joins TRBV28 to TRBJ1-4, with D tentatively TRBD1 (6 bases). From germline, CDR1 is MDHEN and CDR2 SYDVKM. Trimming stripped 5 bases from V and 7 bases from J, with 11 bases between. The CDR3 runs to 13 residues. The CDR3 DNA sequence: TGTGCCAGCAGTCAAGGACAGACTGAAAAACTGTTTTTT. Its translation: CASSQGQTEKLFF.

The chain has TRBV20-1 and TRBJ2-3; D might be TRBD2 (5 bases). CDR3 length equals 15 residues. Trimming left V 0 bases short and J 0 bases short, with 10 bases between. Germline assignment: CDR1 DFQATT and CDR2 SNEGSKA (reference sequence). In nucleotides, the CDR3 is TGCAGTGCTAGAGATGAGGGTCATAGCACAGATACGCAGTATTTT. Amino acids: CSARDEGHSTDTQYF.

The genes are TRBV29-1 and TRBJ1-4, with 9 nucleotides matching TRBD1. There are 16 residues in the CDR3. Germline-derived CDR1 and CDR2 are SQVTM and ANQGSEA. V dropped 4 bases and J dropped 0; count of bases not matched to a gene: 6. CDR3 in DNA: TGCAGCGTTGGTGTGGACAGGGGTGCAACTAATGAAAAACTGTTTTTT. Its translation is CSVGVDRGATNEKLFF. Looking up the rest from reference TRBV29-1 and TRBJ1-4 gives the full variable domain: SAVISQKPSRDICQRGTSLTIQCQVDSQVTMMFWYRQQPGQSLTLIATANQGSEATYESGFVIDKFPISRPNLTFSTLTVSNMSPEDSSIYLCSVGVDRGATNEKLFFGSGTQLSVL.

The rearrangement joins TRBV7-6 to TRBJ2-5; TRBD1 matches at 7 bases. V was pared by 4 bases and J by 4 bases, with 6 bases of the junction left unmatched. The CDR3 extends over 14 amino acids. CDR1 and CDR2 (germline): SGHVS, FNYEAQ. In nucleotides, the CDR3 is TGTGCCAGCAGCTCCGGGACAGAGGTAGAGACCCAGTACTTC. Translation: CASSSGTEVETQYF. Supplemented by reference TRBV7-6 and TRBJ2-5, the full variable domain reads GAGVSQSPRYKVTKRGQDVALRCDPISGHVSLYWYRQALGQGPEFLTYFNYEAQQDKSGLPNDRFSAERPEGSISTLTIQRTEQRDSAMYRCASSSGTEVETQYFGPGTRLLVL.

This chain connects TRBV18 to TRBJ2-7, with D possibly TRBD1 on 6 matching bases. CDR1 KGHSH and CDR2 LQKENI come from the germline V gene. V lost 6 bases, J lost 2 bases, and 32 bases lay in between. The CDR3 runs 20 residues. CDR3 sequence: CASSPPLGQSVGLMTYEQYF. The CDR3 DNA reads TGTGCCAGCTCGCCGCCCCTTGGACAGAGCGTGGGATTAATGACCTACGAGCAGTACTTC.

The gene calls are TRBV5-1 and TRBJ2-7; perhaps TRBD1 as D (6 bases). The CDR3 is 12 residues long. Looked up from germline, CDR1 is SGHRS and CDR2 is YFSETQ. V dropped 6 bases and J dropped 6 bases, with 13 bases sitting between them. DNA for the CDR3: TGCGCCAGCAATACAGGGACAAGCGAGCAGTACTTC. Translated: CASNTGTSEQYF.

CDR3 DNA sequence: TGTGCCAGCAGACCACCGGGACAGCAAGAGACCCAGTACTTC. It is translated as CASRPPGQQETQYF. This chain connects TRBV6-2 or TRBV6-3 to TRBJ2-5; 7 positions agree with TRBD1. The germline gives CDR1 MNHEY, CDR2 SVGEGT. The CDR3 contains 14 residues. The V segment lost 6 bases and the J segment 2 bases; nucleotides outside the gene matches: 6.

The genes are TRBV19 and TRBJ2-1; 10 bases align to TRBD1. The junction had 10 bases not matched to a gene; V was cut back by 7 bases and J by 7 bases. Germline V lookup: CDR1 LNHDA, CDR2 SQIVND (reference sequence). The CDR3 spans 15 residues. CDR3 DNA: TGTGCCAGTACTACCGGACAGGGGGGCGCAAATGAGCAGTTCTTC. Its translation: CASTTGQGGANEQFF.

CDR3 sequence: CASSLQFAQETQYF. In DNA form, the CDR3 reads TGTGCCAGCAGCCTACAATTTGCCCAAGAGACCCAGTACTTC. V and J are TRBV7-9 and TRBJ2-5; D remains unclear. Trimming removed 5 bases from V and 1 base from J, with 11 bases in between. Germline CDR1 and CDR2: SEHNR and FQNEAQ (reference sequence). The CDR3 is made up of 14 amino acids.